This is a list of T cell receptor beta chains from one sample in a study of regulatory T cells in long-lasting Graves disease. TCRdb re-called the multiplex PCR reads through MiXCR, storing one row per CDR3 protein. The table shows a few hundred thousand distinct CDR3 sequences, with roughly 18% occurring only once. The same sample was also used in a study of T cells in Graves' hyperthyroidism and ophthalmopathy.

The material sequenced was peripheral blood mononuclear cells (PBMCs), taken at new diagnosis, from a patient treated with antithyroid drugs. Receptors were obtained from a woman in her twenties or thirties with Graves disease. Both conserved end residues are part of each CDR3. The D gene is left open where the match is weak. Clone size is stated in some rows and not others, as once, few, many or a class when expanded.

many | TRBJ1-1 | - | TRBV7-7 | CASSSRGGRSTEAFF | TGTGCTAGCAGCTCCAGGGGAGGCAGGTCCACTGAAGCTTTCTTT
few | TRBJ1-1 | TRBD1 | TRBV19 | CASSSPGQGLAFF | TGTGCCAGTAGTTCTCCGGGACAGGGGTTAGCTTTCTTT
many | TRBJ2-1 | TRBD1 | TRBV27 | CASSSYWTGSSYNEQFF | TGTGCCAGCAGTTCCTACTGGACAGGGAGCTCCTACAATGAGCAGTTCTTC
many | TRBJ1-2 | TRBD1 | TRBV6-1 | CASSIYLGTTGGNGYTF | TGTGCCAGCAGCATATACTTGGGGACTACAGGGGGAAATGGCTACACCTTC
many | TRBJ1-1 | - | TRBV20-1 | CSAFVSLNTEAFF | TGCAGTGCTTTTGTCAGTCTAAACACTGAAGCTTTCTTT
- | TRBJ1-2 | TRBD1 | TRBV7-9 | CASSLGQGGRNYGYTF | TGTGCCAGCAGCTTAGGACAGGGGGGGCGTAACTATGGCTACACCTTC
many | TRBJ2-6 | - | TRBV3-1 | CASSLFSSGANVLTF | TGTGCCAGCAGCCTTTTCAGCTCTGGGGCCAACGTCCTGACTTTC
many | TRBJ2-1 | TRBD2 | TRBV5-1 | CASSLISGGGEQFF | TGCGCCAGCAGCTTGATATCGGGGGGAGGCGAGCAGTTCTTC
- | TRBJ1-1 | TRBD1 | TRBV12-3/TRBV12-4 | CASSLAGGTNTEAFF | TGTGCCAGCAGTTTGGCAGGGGGTACGAACACTGAAGCTTTCTTT
many | TRBJ2-5 | - | TRBV3-1 | CASSQVPGLETQYF | TGTGCCAGCAGCCAAGTCCCGGGGTTGGAGACCCAGTACTTC
- | TRBJ1-5 | TRBD1 | TRBV7-2 | CASSWGDRRNQPQHF | TGTGCCAGCAGCTGGGGGGACAGGCGCAATCAGCCCCAGCATTTT
many | TRBJ2-3 | TRBD2 | TRBV12-3/TRBV12-4 | CASSPQGGAGGRGTQYF | TGTGCCAGCAGTCCGCAGGGTGGAGCGGGGGGGCGAGGGACGCAGTATTTT
many | TRBJ2-7 | - | TRBV12-5 | CASGLDTGRIGEQYF | TGTGCTAGTGGTTTGGATACAGGGAGAATCGGCGAGCAGTACTTC
- | TRBJ2-7 | TRBD1 | TRBV10-3 | CAISEGQGGEQYF | TGTGCCATCAGTGAGGGACAGGGGGGTGAGCAGTACTTC
many | TRBJ2-1 | - | TRBV5-1 | CASSYPGTPPGNEQFF | TGCGCCAGCAGCTACCCGGGGACCCCGCCGGGGAATGAGCAGTTCTTC
many | TRBJ2-5 | TRBD2 | TRBV3-1 | CASYSGSYQETQYF | TGTGCCAGCTATAGCGGGAGTTACCAAGAGACCCAGTACTTC
many | TRBJ1-1 | TRBD1 | TRBV12-3/TRBV12-4 | CASSSMSRDSNGEAFF | TGTGCCAGCAGTTCCATGTCCCGGGACAGTAATGGTGAAGCTTTCTTT
many | TRBJ2-1 | TRBD2 | TRBV11-2 | CASSTLAGNNEQFF | TGTGCCAGCAGCACCCTAGCGGGGAACAATGAGCAGTTCTTC
many | TRBJ2-1 | - | TRBV29-1 | CSVSPRSSYNEQFF | TGCAGCGTTAGCCCCCGGTCCTCCTACAATGAGCAGTTCTTC
few | TRBJ1-5 | - | TRBV12-3/TRBV12-4 | CASSPGASYQPQHF | TGTGCCAGCAGTCCGGGGGCCAGCTATCAGCCCCAGCATTTT
many | TRBJ1-5 | - | TRBV6-1 | CASSVRRVGNQPQHF | TGTGCCAGCAGTGTTCGAAGGGTTGGCAATCAGCCCCAGCATTTT
many | TRBJ2-5 | TRBD1 | TRBV5-1 | CASSPGTGGMGETQYF | TGCGCCAGCAGCCCGGGGACAGGGGGTATGGGAGAGACCCAGTACTTC
- | TRBJ2-7 | TRBD1 | TRBV7-9 | CASFGEEGQAYEQYF | TGTGCCAGCTTCGGCGAGGAGGGACAGGCCTACGAGCAGTACTTC
many | TRBJ1-5 | - | TRBV6-1 | CASTRDWNQPQHF | TGTGCCAGCACCAGGGATTGGAATCAGCCCCAGCATTTT
- | TRBJ2-1 | - | TRBV15 | CATSRAAWRNEQFF | TGTGCCACCAGCAGAGCGGCCTGGAGGAATGAGCAGTTCTTC
many | TRBJ2-5 | TRBD2 | TRBV6-1 | CASRLLSSGIPGETQYF | TGTGCCAGCAGACTACTATCCAGCGGGATCCCTGGTGAGACCCAGTACTTC
many | TRBJ1-5 | TRBD1 | TRBV19 | CATLTGQGNQPQHF | TGTGCCACTCTAACGGGACAGGGCAATCAGCCCCAGCATTTT
many | TRBJ1-2 | - | TRBV6-1 | CASSDNDRGYTF | TGTGCCAGCAGTGACAACGATCGCGGCTACACCTTC
few | TRBJ1-6 | - | TRBV7-9 | CASSLQVRSGNSPLHF | TGTGCCAGCAGCTTACAGGTCAGGAGTGGGAATTCACCCCTCCACTTT
once | TRBJ2-7 | - | TRBV5-1 | CASSLEGDSSYEQYF | TGCGCCAGCAGCTTGGAGGGCGACAGCTCCTACGAGCAGTACTTC
many | TRBJ1-3 | - | TRBV3-1 | CASSRTPAGGNTIYF | TGTGCCAGCAGCCGGACGCCGGCGGGAGGAAACACCATATATTTT
- | TRBJ1-5 | TRBD1 | TRBV2 | CASSVRQGDQPQHF | TGTGCCAGCAGTGTAAGACAGGGCGATCAGCCCCAGCATTTT
many | TRBJ1-6 | - | TRBV20-1 | CSAPRDSSSYNSPLHF | TGCAGTGCTCCCCGGGACTCGAGCTCCTATAATTCACCCCTCCACTTT
- | TRBJ1-2 | - | TRBV7-2 | CASSPSRGPYGYTF | TGTGCCAGCAGCCCCTCCCGGGGCCCCTATGGCTACACCTTC
many | TRBJ2-4 | - | TRBV18 | CASSPPSQKLNIQYF | TGTGCCAGCTCACCACCAAGCCAGAAACTAAACATTCAGTACTTC
many | TRBJ2-7 | TRBD2 | TRBV7-2 | CASSLGSGGVYEQYF | TGTGCCAGCAGCTTAGGTAGCGGGGGGGTTTACGAGCAGTACTTC
many | TRBJ2-5 | - | TRBV20-1 | CSARDRLGSQETQYF | TGCAGTGCTAGAGATCGGCTGGGCAGCCAAGAGACCCAGTACTTC
many | TRBJ1-2 | - | TRBV10-3 | CAIRKPGQLGTF | TGTGCCATCAGGAAGCCGGGACAACTTGGCACCTTC
- | TRBJ1-5 | TRBD1 | TRBV20-1 | CSAGTGDSQPQHF | TGCAGTGCGGGGACAGGGGATTCTCAGCCCCAGCATTTT
- | TRBJ2-7 | - | TRBV7-2 | CASSFYICSANPAGRGGRYEQYF | -
few | TRBJ2-7 | - | TRBV6-5 | CASSYSTGQHYEQYF | TGTGCCAGCAGTTACTCGACCGGGCAGCACTACGAGCAGTACTTC
- | TRBJ2-1 | - | TRBV24-1 | CATSHMNEQFF | TGTGCCACCAGCCACATGAATGAGCAGTTCTTC
few | TRBJ1-6 | TRBD1 | TRBV27 | CASSLQGRTNSPLHF | TGTGCCAGCTCCTTACAGGGGCGGACGAATTCACCCCTCCACTTT
- | TRBJ1-1 | - | TRBV9 | CASSVVPEGSEAFF | TGTGCCAGCAGCGTAGTACCTGAGGGTTCTGAAGCTTTCTTT
many | TRBJ1-5 | - | TRBV6-5 | CASSSRLALSNQPQHF | TGTGCCAGCAGTTCACGATTGGCCTTAAGCAATCAGCCCCAGCATTTT
many | TRBJ2-3 | - | TRBV5-1 | CASSLEADTQYF | TGCGCCAGCAGCTTGGAGGCAGATACGCAGTATTTT
few | TRBJ1-1 | - | TRBV11-2 | CASSLVSMNTEAFF | TGTGCCAGCAGCTTAGTATCCATGAACACTGAAGCTTTCTTT
many | TRBJ1-5 | - | TRBV15 | CATSRASHQPQHF | TGTGCCACCAGCCGCGCCAGCCATCAGCCCCAGCATTTT
many | TRBJ1-1 | - | TRBV5-1 | CASSFRLNTEAFF | TGCGCCAGCAGCTTCCGATTGAACACTGAAGCTTTCTTT
- | TRBJ1-2 | TRBD1 | TRBV5-1 | CASSPQQGDYGYTF | TGCGCCAGCAGCCCGCAGCAGGGGGACTATGGCTACACCTTC
many | TRBJ1-1 | TRBD1 | TRBV6-5 | CASSYSGTEGEAFF | TGTGCCAGCAGTTATTCCGGGACAGAAGGTGAAGCTTTCTTT
many | TRBJ1-5 | TRBD1 | TRBV12-3/TRBV12-4 | CASRPRQGGQPQHF | TGTGCCAGCAGACCCCGACAGGGGGGTCAGCCCCAGCATTTT
many | TRBJ1-2 | - | TRBV11-2 | CASSSYRDNYGYTF | TGTGCCAGCAGTTCATACCGGGACAACTATGGCTACACCTTC
many | TRBJ2-3 | - | TRBV20-1 | CSAAKLAAAPDTQYF | TGCAGTGCTGCCAAACTAGCAGCGGCCCCAGATACGCAGTATTTT
many | TRBJ1-6 | - | TRBV20-1 | CSARMEASPLHF | TGCAGTGCTAGAATGGAAGCTTCACCCCTCCACTTT